The entry that follows covers one T cell receptor (beta chain) sequence. In the original analysis: Reference gene primer amplification yielded estimated nucleated cell counts. The method was immunoSEQ multiplex PCR; TCRdb's version includes in-frame clones alone and lacks a portion of them. V, J and clone size derive from that table, while D and trimming were established from the DNA sequence. The top ten clones hold about 2% of a sample with 200,000 or so clones, about 88% of them seen once. Unmatched junction bases numbered 6, after V lost 3 bases and J lost 2 bases. Germline V gene sequence: CDR1 LNHDA, CDR2 SQIVND (reference sequence). This CDR3 spans 15 amino acids. The sample comes from a study of blood T cell repertoires in COVID-19. Study-level background: COVID-19 samples, acute and convalescent, were from the United States, Italy and Spain. T cells, B-cell-depleted T cells, or PBMCs supplied cDNA or gDNA.

This sequence originates from a man aged 65-85 years with active or convalescent COVID-19. The rearrangement uses TRBV19 and TRBJ2-5; 7 positions match TRBD2. The sequencing sample was made of peripheral blood. CDR3 in amino acids: CASSMGGTYQETQYF. The CDR3 DNA reads TGTGCCAGTAGTATGGGAGGGACGTATCAAGAGACCCAGTACTTC.